These T cell receptor beta chains were read from a single sample in a study of monozygotic twins with inflammatory bowel disease. One entry per CDR3 protein, without DNA, is what TCRdb gives after re-calling the 5' RACE reads. This listing includes roughly 150,000 distinct CDR3 sequences. The sequenced sample was blood. The source of these receptors is a human donor with ulcerative colitis or Crohn's disease, or a healthy co-twin of an affected twin (not recorded which). CDR3s include the opening cysteine and the closing phenylalanine or tryptophan.

v_call	j_call	cdr3_aa
TRBV7-8	TRBJ1-4	CASSPTGRSLAEKLFF
TRBV7-9	TRBJ1-5	CASSGSPLAPQHF
TRBV5-1	TRBJ2-2	CASSLDGSTGELFF
TRBV11-1	TRBJ2-7	CASSLQGKSSYEQYF
TRBV6-5	TRBJ1-2	CASSYRGQGTANYGYTF
TRBV7-9	TRBJ2-3	CASSLEGTSGVNTQYF
TRBV20-1	TRBJ2-1	CSAVPVPGRGSYNEQFF
TRBV6-2/TRBV6-3	TRBJ2-6	CASSTLRSRATALLANVLTF
TRBV5-1	TRBJ2-2	CASSYGSNTGELFF
TRBV5-1	TRBJ2-1	CASRLSNSAIGREREQFF
TRBV28	TRBJ1-5	CASRESIQGRPQHF
TRBV7-2	TRBJ2-1	CASSPGRGFLHNEQFF
TRBV20-1	TRBJ2-3	CSARTPNRGVDTDTQYF
TRBV5-1	TRBJ2-2	CASSFPTSGRADTGELFF
TRBV28	TRBJ2-6	CASSLIGVSGANVLTF
TRBV12-3/TRBV12-4	TRBJ2-1	CASSPSSVRLTDEQFF
TRBV25-1	TRBJ1-5	CASRGCSNQPQHF
TRBV12-3/TRBV12-4	TRBJ2-7	CASSFKNSGLAGSREYF
TRBV6-5	TRBJ1-3	CASSYRQPSGNTIYF
TRBV12-3/TRBV12-4	TRBJ2-1	CASTPTEYNEQFF
TRBV6-1	TRBJ1-6	CASSQRTGQNSPLHF
TRBV5-1	TRBJ2-3	CASAPVLSTDTQYF
TRBV29-1	TRBJ2-7	CSVEWQGSYEQYF
TRBV5-1	TRBJ1-4	CASSSLATNEKLFF
TRBV18	TRBJ1-5	CASSQTGPPNQPQHF
TRBV19	TRBJ2-7	CASSMYGSRYEQYF
TRBV12-3/TRBV12-4	TRBJ2-2	CASSRRLAGYTGELFF
TRBV5-6	TRBJ2-3	CASSLGQLLTDTQYF
TRBV20-1	TRBJ2-4	CSARDTPGLEVYF
TRBV3-1	TRBJ1-6	CASTGTDSRSPLHF
TRBV7-2	TRBJ2-7	CASSLAGRAYEQYF
TRBV5-5	TRBJ2-2	CASRPGQGGSGELFF
TRBV15	TRBJ2-3	CATSQSGRVSDTQYF
TRBV7-2	TRBJ2-7	CASSLTDRVSYEQYF
TRBV25-1	TRBJ2-5	CASRGGGQGPRIGDNQETQYF
TRBV29-1	TRBJ1-1	CSVEAQANTEAFF
TRBV5-1	TRBJ2-3	CASSLLLARGTDTQYF
TRBV7-9	TRBJ1-6	CASSLGTGNADSPLHF
TRBV7-9	TRBJ1-1	CASSLSQGANTEAFF
TRBV29-1	TRBJ2-3	CSVLGRFRGSTDTQYF
TRBV3-1	TRBJ2-3	CASSELAGGPDTQYF
TRBV28	TRBJ2-2	CASSAPSRGPTGELFF
TRBV18	TRBJ2-7	CASSGRDSYEQYF
TRBV20-1	TRBJ2-7	CSATWDGRGYEQYF
TRBV20-1	TRBJ1-2	CSAGGREGGYTF
TRBV6-5	TRBJ1-4	CASSYGGFGEKLFF
TRBV15	TRBJ1-5	CATSREGQANQPQHF
TRBV7-9	TRBJ2-7	CASSPATSGVTYEQYF
TRBV7-8	TRBJ1-1	CASSLVGGFTEAFF
TRBV6-1	TRBJ1-6	CASMASSYNSPLHF
TRBV5-1	TRBJ2-4	CASSLEARGAKNIQYF